One sample yielded the 10 T cell receptor beta chains listed below, sequenced in a study of T cell repertoires in cytomegalovirus infection (dated by TCRdb to between 2018 and 2021). Explained via the paper, the treatment or condition label denotes: in vitro stimulation with specific CMV peptide epitopes to enrich CMV-specific T cells. TCRdb records Illumina HiSeq 1500 as the sequencer. TCRdb reprocessing: public reads trimmed at Q25 with fastp, clones called with MiXCR, in-frame beta chains kept. Each record represents a unique CDR3 protein, reported with the most common genes and DNA among its rows. The sample table records about 360,000 distinct CDR3 sequences; about 35% of these occur just once. About 14% of the sample comes from the top ten. Antigen specificity for these receptors is unknown. The sample in question was cultured PBMCs, obtained from culture after CMV antigen stimulation. The receptors here all came from a human donor in good health (CMV status not recorded). Some clones in this sample may be carry-over from other donors' samples.

This clonotype has only a few counts. J is TRBJ2-3 and V is TRBV10-3; D is undetermined. This CDR3 region has 14 residues. V lost 7 bases to trimming and J lost 1 base, with 12 bases between them. Per the germline V gene, CDR1 is ENHRY and CDR2 is SYGVKD. The CDR3 DNA is TGTGCCATCACGACCCAGGACGGCACAGATACGCAGTATTTT. Amino acid sequence: CAITTQDGTDTQYF.

This clonotype has just a few counts. V and J are TRBV2 and TRBJ2-3, with 8 bases lining up with TRBD2. Germline values: CDR1 SNHLY, CDR2 FYNNEI. The CDR3 contains 16 residues. The J segment lost 2 bases and the V segment lost 5 bases, leaving 9 bases of the junction unmatched. The CDR3 region is CASSTERETFTDTQYF. The CDR3 nucleotides read TGTGCCAGCAGTACCGAGCGGGAGACCTTCACAGATACGCAGTATTTT.

This rearrangement joins TRBV20-1 to TRBJ2-2, with D possibly TRBD2 on 6 matching bases. V lost 5 bases and J 0 bases, leaving 13 bases between the germline ends. The CDR3 loop spans 15 amino acids. Per the germline V gene, CDR1 is DFQATT and CDR2 is SNEGSKA (reference sequence). CDR3: CSAYRREPNTGELFF. The CDR3 bases are TGCAGTGCTTATAGGAGGGAGCCGAACACCGGGGAGCTGTTTTTT.

This clonotype was counted only a few times. The V and J genes are TRBV5-6 and TRBJ1-2; D call uncertain. CDR1 and CDR2 (germline): SGHDT, YYEEEE. Trimming removed 6 bases from V and 2 bases from J, with 20 bases in between. The CDR3 is 16 amino acids. The CDR3 DNA follows: TGTGCCAGCAAGCCGCCGGCACCAGGCCCCAACTATGGCTACACCTTC. Translation: CASKPPAPGPNYGYTF.

This sequence joins TRBV20-1 and TRBJ2-1, with 8 bases that match TRBD2. Germline CDR1 reads DFQATT; CDR2 reads SNEGSKA (reference sequence). The CDR3 runs to 15 residues. Germline trimming cut 8 bases from V and 4 bases from J; bases unmatched to any gene: 13. The CDR3, as DNA: TGCAGTACCACAACTAGCGGAGCTTCATACAATGAGCAGTTCTTC. Protein: CSTTTSGASYNEQFF.

The chain recombines TRBV19 with TRBJ1-3; 8 positions match TRBD1. The V gene end was trimmed by 6 bases and the J gene end by 2 bases; junction bases not matched to a gene: 3. The length of the CDR3 is 14 residues. Germline CDR1 is LNHDA and CDR2 is SQIVND (reference sequence). The CDR3 DNA is TGTGCCAGTAGATCACAGGGGGCTGGAAACACCATATATTTT. This sequence encodes CASRSQGAGNTIYF.

This clonotype was picked up many times. The rearrangement joins TRBV7-2 to TRBJ2-7, with D possibly being TRBD2 (5 bases). Germline CDR1 reads SGHTA; CDR2 reads FQGNSA. The CDR3 has 15 amino acids. V dropped 5 bases and J dropped 0 bases, with 14 bases sitting between them. The CDR3 DNA reads TGTGCCAGCAGCGCCTCCGCCGGGAACTCCTACGAGCAGTACTTC. Protein sequence: CASSASAGNSYEQYF.

The V call is TRBV9, the J call TRBJ2-1, with D possibly called TRBD1 or TRBD2 (5 bases each). Germline lookup yields CDR1 SGDLS and CDR2 YYNGEE. V was shortened by 2 bases and J by 4 bases, with 7 bases between the two germline ends. The CDR3 length is 13 residues. The CDR3 region is CASSVEGYNEQFF. The CDR3 DNA sequence: TGTGCCAGCAGCGTTGAGGGGTACAATGAGCAGTTCTTC.

The chain uses TRBV7-2 and TRBJ1-2, with 7 bases lining up with TRBD1. Unmatched junction bases numbered 8, after V lost 5 bases and J lost 2 bases. Germline CDR1 reads SGHTA; CDR2 reads FQGNSA. This CDR3 comprises 15 residues. The CDR3 nucleotides read TGTGCCAGCAGCCGTGACAGGGACCCAAACTATGGCTACACCTTC. Translation: CASSRDRDPNYGYTF.

In its sample, this clonotype was seen a few times. The rearrangement links TRBV9 to TRBJ2-1; 8 nucleotides agree with TRBD2. Per germline, CDR1 SGDLS and CDR2 YYNGEE. The CDR3 totals 15 residues. The J segment lost 5 bases and the V segment lost 3 bases, leaving 7 bases of the junction unmatched. The CDR3: CASSAGLALHNEQFF. The CDR3, as DNA: TGTGCCAGCAGCGCCGGACTAGCCCTGCACAATGAGCAGTTCTTC.